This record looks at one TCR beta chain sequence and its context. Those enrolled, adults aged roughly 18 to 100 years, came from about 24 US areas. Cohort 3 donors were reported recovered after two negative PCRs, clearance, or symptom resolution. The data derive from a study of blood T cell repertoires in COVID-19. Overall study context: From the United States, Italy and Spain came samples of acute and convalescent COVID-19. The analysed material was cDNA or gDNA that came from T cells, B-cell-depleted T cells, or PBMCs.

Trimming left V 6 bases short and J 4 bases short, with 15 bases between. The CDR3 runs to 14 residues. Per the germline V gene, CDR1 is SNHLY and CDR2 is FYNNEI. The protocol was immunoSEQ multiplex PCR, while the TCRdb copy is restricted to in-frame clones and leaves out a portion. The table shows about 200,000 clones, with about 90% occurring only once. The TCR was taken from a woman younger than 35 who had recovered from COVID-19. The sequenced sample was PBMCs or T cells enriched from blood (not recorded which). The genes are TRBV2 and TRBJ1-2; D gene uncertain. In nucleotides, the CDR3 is TGTGCCAGCAGCGAAACAGAAACAACCTATGGCTACACCTTC. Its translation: CASSETETTYGYTF.